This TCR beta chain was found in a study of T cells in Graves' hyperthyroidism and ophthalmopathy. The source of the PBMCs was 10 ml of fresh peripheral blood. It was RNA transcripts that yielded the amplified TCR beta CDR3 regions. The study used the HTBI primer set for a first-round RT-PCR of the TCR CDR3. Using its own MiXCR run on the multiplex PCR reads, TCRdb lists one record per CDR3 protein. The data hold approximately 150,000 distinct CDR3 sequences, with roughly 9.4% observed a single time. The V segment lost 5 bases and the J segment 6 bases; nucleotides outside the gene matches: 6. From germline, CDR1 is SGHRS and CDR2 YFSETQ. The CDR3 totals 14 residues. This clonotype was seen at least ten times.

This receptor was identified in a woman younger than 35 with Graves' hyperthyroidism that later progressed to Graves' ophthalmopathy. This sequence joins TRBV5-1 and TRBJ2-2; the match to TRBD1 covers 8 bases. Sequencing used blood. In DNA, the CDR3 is TGCGCCAGCAGACTGGACAGGGCGGCCGGGGAGCTGTTTTTT. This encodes CASRLDRAAGELFF.